One and the same sample provided the 20 T cell receptor beta chains below, sequenced in a study of lymphopenia after photon versus proton radiotherapy. Libraries were prepared by immunoSEQ multiplex PCR; TCRdb keeps only in-frame clonotypes and omits some of them. The sample lists roughly 65,000 clones; under 95% were seen once. Sample: peripheral blood, taken from a patient treated with photon-based radiotherapy. The receptor source for this set is a woman in her 70s with pancreatic cancer.

The chain uses TRBV7-8 and TRBJ2-7; 10 bases match TRBD2. V was pared by 1 base and J by 5 bases, with 5 bases of the junction left unmatched. Germline values: CDR1 SGHVS, CDR2 FQNEAQ. CDR3 length equals 15 residues. The CDR3 nucleotides are TGTGCCAGCAGCTTAGGGGGACTAGCGTCAGACGAGCAGTACTTC. Translating it yields CASSLGGLASDEQYF.

The chain couples TRBV7-9 to TRBJ2-7; D uncertain. The CDR3 is 12 amino acids. V lost 4 bases to trimming and J lost 4 bases, with 8 bases between them. Germline V gives CDR1 SEHNR, CDR2 FQNEAQ (reference sequence). In DNA form, the CDR3 reads TGTGCCAGCAGCTCTGCCAGTTACGAGCAGTACTTC. It yields the protein CASSSASYEQYF.

The chain uses TRBV5-1 and TRBJ1-1; the D gene is possibly TRBD1 (5 bases). The ends were cut back, 6 bases at V and 4 bases at J, with 19 bases in the middle. This CDR3 is built from 15 residues. Looked up from germline, CDR1 is SGHRS and CDR2 is YFSETQ. The CDR3 DNA follows: TGCGCCAGCACCTATCGATTACCGGGGCGCACTGAAGCTTTCTTT. Its protein is CASTYRLPGRTEAFF.

The rearrangement uses TRBV18 and TRBJ2-1; 7 bases are shared with TRBD1. Germline loops: CDR1 KGHSH, CDR2 LQKENI. The trim removed 1 base at V and 7 bases at J, leaving 7 bases unmatched. The CDR3 has 15 residues. The CDR3 is CASSPQGTVKNEQFF. The DNA for the CDR3 is TGTGCCAGCTCACCACAAGGGACAGTAAAAAATGAGCAGTTCTTC.

Here the CDR3 reads CASSPPGLASEQFF. In DNA form, the CDR3 reads TGCGCCAGCAGCCCACCGGGACTAGCCTCTGAGCAGTTCTTC. The chain uses TRBV5-1 and TRBJ2-1; 9 bases line up with TRBD2. Trimming at V came to 4 bases and at J to 9 bases, leaving 8 bases not matched to a gene. The CDR3 runs to 14 residues. Germline-derived CDR1 and CDR2 are SGHRS and YFSETQ.

The chain employs TRBV23-1 and TRBJ2-7, with TRBD2 matching 9 bases. TRBV23-1 is reported as an ORF; its role is uncertain. With V trimmed by 0 bases and J by 5 bases, 8 bases remained unmatched. CDR3 length equals 16 residues. CDR3 nucleotides: TGCGCCAGCAGTCAATCGATGCGGGAGGGTTTGAACGAGCAGTACTTC. Amino acid sequence: CASSQSMREGLNEQYF.

The rearrangement joins TRBV28 to TRBJ1-2; unclear D gene. The V and J ends lost 11 bases and 7 bases respectively, with 20 bases between them. This CDR3 comprises 13 residues. Germline V gene lookup returns CDR1 MDHEN and CDR2 SYDVKM. This chain's CDR3 is CAVQTFSSRGYTF. DNA for the CDR3: TGTGCCGTTCAGACATTTTCGAGTCGTGGCTACACCTTC.

The V and J genes are TRBV7-9 and TRBJ2-1; 8 bases map to TRBD1. With V trimmed by 1 base and J by 10 bases, 6 bases remained unmatched. The CDR3 runs to 14 residues. Germline V gene sequence: CDR1 SEHNR, CDR2 FQNEAQ (reference sequence). This chain's CDR3 is CASSLDQGAGEQFF. The CDR3 bases are TGTGCCAGCAGCTTAGATCAGGGGGCAGGCGAGCAGTTCTTC.

This clone was seen a few times. This chain links TRBV5-1 with TRBJ2-7, with 8 bases matching TRBD2. The CDR3 has 17 amino acids. From germline, CDR1 is SGHRS and CDR2 YFSETQ. The trim removed 0 bases at V and 3 bases at J, leaving 11 bases unmatched. CDR3 bases: TGCGCCAGCAGCTTGGCCCACTTTAGCGGGATGGGCTACGAGCAGTACTTC. Translating it yields CASSLAHFSGMGYEQYF.

In this sample, this clone is medium-sized. This chain connects TRBV11-1 to TRBJ2-1; the match to TRBD1 covers 7 bases. Germline CDR1 reads SGHAT; CDR2 reads FQDESV (reference sequence). V trimming: 4 bases; J trimming: 5 bases; junction bases outside the gene matches: 2. This CDR3 has 13 residues. The CDR3 region is CASSSGTDNEQFF. The CDR3 DNA reads TGTGCCAGCAGCTCAGGGACAGACAATGAGCAGTTCTTC.

This rearrangement joins TRBV28 to TRBJ1-5; no definite D call. This CDR3 is 14 amino acids long. V dropped 3 bases and J dropped 1 base, with 7 bases sitting between them. Germline CDR1 is MDHEN and CDR2 is SYDVKM. The CDR3 reads CASSLGTSNQPQHF. The CDR3 DNA reads TGTGCCAGCAGTTTGGGTACGAGCAATCAGCCCCAGCATTTT.

V usage is TRBV2 and J usage is TRBJ2-1; the match to TRBD2 covers 11 bases. Germline V lookup: CDR1 SNHLY, CDR2 FYNNEI. V trimming: 6 bases; J trimming: 2 bases; junction bases outside the gene matches: 3. The CDR3 consists of 15 residues. The CDR3, as DNA: TGTGCCAGCAGAGGACTAGCGGGTACCTACAATGAGCAGTTCTTC. It encodes CASRGLAGTYNEQFF.

CDR3 in DNA: TGTGCCAGTAGTAGGGGGGAGTTACAGAACACTGAAGCTTTCTTT. Its protein is CASSRGELQNTEAFF. The chain carries TRBV19 and TRBJ1-1; a weak D match, TRBD1 (5 bases). V was cut by 4 bases and J by 1 base, with 13 bases left in between. In germline, CDR1 is LNHDA, CDR2 SQIVND (reference sequence). The CDR3 runs 15 residues.

In its sample, this clone was seen once. The V and J genes are TRBV10-3 and TRBJ2-1; 11 positions agree with TRBD2. There are 15 residues in the CDR3. Germline trimming cut 4 bases from V and 4 bases from J; bases unmatched to any gene: 3. The germline gives CDR1 ENHRY, CDR2 SYGVKD. The CDR3: CAISAGTSGYNEQFF. Here the CDR3 DNA reads TGTGCCATCAGTGCAGGGACTAGCGGATACAATGAGCAGTTCTTC.

The CDR3 region has the DNA TGCGCCAGCAGCCTGGCGGTCTCCTACGAGCAGTACTTC. This gives the protein CASSLAVSYEQYF. The gene calls are TRBV4-3 and TRBJ2-7; D gene uncertain. V gave up 4 bases and J gave up 0 bases, with 7 bases separating them. Germline V gives CDR1 LGHNA, CDR2 YSLEER. The CDR3 contains 13 residues.

J is TRBJ2-4 and V is TRBV19; 13 nucleotides align to TRBD2. With 10 bases clipped from V and 1 base from J, the junction kept 10 bases outside the gene matches. The germline V gene has CDR1 LNHDA and CDR2 SQIVND (reference sequence). The CDR3 is made up of 17 amino acids. CDR3 loop: CATRTSGSMSAKNIQYF. DNA of the CDR3: TGTGCCACCCGGACTAGCGGGAGTATGTCGGCCAAAAACATTCAGTACTTC.

This chain uses TRBV2 with TRBJ2-4, with 11 bases matching TRBD1. Germline V CDR1 and CDR2: SNHLY, FYNNEI. The CDR3 has 15 amino acids. V was pared by 5 bases and J by 7 bases, with 7 bases of the junction left unmatched. CDR3 sequence (DNA): TGTGCCAGCAGTCGCCGGACAGGGGGCGGGAACATTCAGTACTTC. Translated, it gives CASSRRTGGGNIQYF.

A single count supports this clone. The chain joins TRBV7-8 to TRBJ2-7; the D is unclear. The CDR3 consists of 13 residues. Trimming removed 3 bases at V and 3 bases at J, with 9 bases between. Germline CDR1 and CDR2: SGHVS and FQNEAQ. In nucleotides, the CDR3 is TGTGCCAGCAGCTTGGAAAAACTCTACGAGCAGTACTTC. Translation gives CASSLEKLYEQYF.

The chain links TRBV4-2 to TRBJ2-1; 8 bases fit TRBD2. Germline lookup yields CDR1 LGHNA and CDR2 YNFKEQ. The CDR3 totals 15 residues. The ends lost 4 bases at V and 7 bases at J; junction bases unmatched: 9. CDR3 in DNA: TGTGCCAGCAGCCGGCAAACTAGCGGACCAAATGAGCAGTTCTTC. Translation: CASSRQTSGPNEQFF.

The chain combines TRBV27 with TRBJ2-1, with D perhaps TRBD2 (7 bases). Germline V gene data show CDR1 as MNHEY and CDR2 as SMNVEV (reference sequence). This CDR3 has 16 amino acids. With 3 bases removed from V and 12 bases from J, the gap between germline ends came to 24 bases. Here the CDR3 DNA reads TGTGCCAGCAGTTTCTACGAAGGGAAGGGGGGGCGGGGGCAGTTCTTC. Protein product: CASSFYEGKGGRGQFF.